The 5 T cell receptor beta chains listed next were all sequenced from one sample in a study of cytomegalovirus exposure and HLA in healthy donors. The PCR contained 60 Vbeta and 13 Jbeta primers. The data were produced by immunoSEQ multiplex PCR, yet TCRdb's version contains in-frame clones alone and is incomplete. This sample has fewer than 200,000 clones, with about 80% found just once. The sequenced sample was PBMCs. The receptors were gathered from a girl aged 10-17 years in good health and CMV-seropositive.

CDR3 DNA sequence: TGTGCCAGGGGACATATGAACACTGAAGCTTTCTTT. It yields the protein CARGHMNTEAFF. The chain joins TRBV6-5 to TRBJ1-1, with D possibly TRBD1 on 6 matching bases. V was clipped by 9 bases and J by 0 bases, with 8 bases between them. This CDR3 is built from 12 residues. In germline, CDR1 is MNHEY, CDR2 SVGAGI.

This sequence joins TRBV4-1 and TRBJ2-1; a weak D match, TRBD2 (5 bases). Germline CDR1 is MGHRA and CDR2 is YSYEKL. Trimming shortened V by 6 bases and J by 3 bases, and 9 bases separated the two germline ends. The CDR3 sequence is 13 residues long. The CDR3 sequence is CASRDWNYNEQFF. In DNA form, the CDR3 reads TGCGCCAGCAGGGACTGGAACTACAATGAGCAGTTCTTC.

This rearrangement joins TRBV7-2 to TRBJ2-1, with D possibly matching TRBD2 (5 bases). Germline values: CDR1 SGHTA, CDR2 FQGNSA. V was pared by 5 bases and J by 1 base, with 15 bases between. CDR3 length: 16 amino acids. CDR3 in DNA: TGTGCCAGCAGCCCGAGCGGTCAGGTGTCCTACAATGAGCAGTTCTTC. It translates to CASSPSGQVSYNEQFF.

This clone was seen a few times. V usage is TRBV5-6 and J usage is TRBJ1-1; no firm D call. Germline loops: CDR1 SGHDT, CDR2 YYEEEE. The CDR3 totals 15 residues. V gave up 1 base and J gave up 1 base, with 11 bases separating them. DNA of the CDR3: TGTGCCAGCAGCTTGTGGATGGGGAGGAACACTGAAGCTTTCTTT. Its translation: CASSLWMGRNTEAFF.

This rearrangement joins TRBV6-1 to TRBJ1-5; the D is unclear. V dropped 0 bases and J dropped 6 bases, with 12 bases sitting between them. Germline-derived CDR1 and CDR2 are MNHNS and SASEGT. This CDR3 region has 15 residues. CDR3 region: CASSEALRLRQPQHF. CDR3 sequence (DNA): TGTGCCAGCAGTGAAGCGCTTCGACTGCGTCAGCCCCAGCATTTT.